This T cell receptor (beta chain) came from a study of T cell responses to AZD1222 COVID-19 vaccine. General study points: Seropositive at baseline were only six or seven AZD1222 recipients. Spike-wide vaccine-associated CD4 TCRs dominated at 160-218 and 743-854. Per reports, nearly half of all spike-specific TCRs target regions that are unmutated in variants. Females made up more of the donors, who were largely white British, and clonal diversity may have come out too low.

This CDR3 comprises 15 residues. Germline CDR1 and CDR2: SEHNR and FQNEAQ (reference sequence). Between the trimmed V and J ends, which lost 2 bases and 5 bases, there was a span of 12 bases. The assay was immunoSEQ multiplex PCR, and TCRdb's table has in-frame clones only and misses some. The sample holds 100,000 to 150,000 clones, roughly 89% seen once. With respect to this clone: What it recognizes is unknown.

The chain carries TRBV7-9 and TRBJ1-4; a possible D gene is TRBD1 (6 bases). The sample was peripheral blood, taken on day 0 of AZD1222 vaccination. The clonotype originates from an adult in good health. This CDR3 reads CASSLRSGVNEKLFF. As DNA, the CDR3 is TGTGCCAGCAGCTTACGGTCAGGGGTGAATGAAAAACTGTTTTTT. The whole variable domain, remainder taken from reference TRBV7-9 and TRBJ1-4, is DTGVSQNPRHKITKRGQNVTFRCDPISEHNRLYWYRQTLGQGPEFLTYFQNEAQLEKSRLLSDRFSAERPKGSFSTLEIQRTEQGDSAMYLCASSLRSGVNEKLFFGSGTQLSVL.